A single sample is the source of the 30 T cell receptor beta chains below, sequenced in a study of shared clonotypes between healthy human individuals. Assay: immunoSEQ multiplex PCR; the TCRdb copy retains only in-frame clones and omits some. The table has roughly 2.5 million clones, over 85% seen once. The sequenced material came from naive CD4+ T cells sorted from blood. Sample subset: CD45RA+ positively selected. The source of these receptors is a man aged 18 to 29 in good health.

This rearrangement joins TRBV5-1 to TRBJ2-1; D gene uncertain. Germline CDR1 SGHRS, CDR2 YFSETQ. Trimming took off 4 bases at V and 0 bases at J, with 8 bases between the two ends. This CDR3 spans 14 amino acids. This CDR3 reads CASSSKSSYNEQFF. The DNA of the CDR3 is TGCGCCAGCAGCAGTAAGAGCTCCTACAATGAGCAGTTCTTC.

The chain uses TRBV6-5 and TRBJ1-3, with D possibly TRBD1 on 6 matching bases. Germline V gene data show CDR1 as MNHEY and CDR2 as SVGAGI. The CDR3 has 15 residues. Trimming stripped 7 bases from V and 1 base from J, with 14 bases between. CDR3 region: CASKSTQGSGNTIYF. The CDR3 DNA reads TGTGCCAGCAAGAGCACACAGGGATCTGGAAACACCATATATTTT.

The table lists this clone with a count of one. CDR3 DNA sequence: TGCGCCAGCAGCTTGGTGGGACTAGCGGGAAGAAGCTCCTACAATGAGCAGTTCTTC. This encodes CASSLVGLAGRSSYNEQFF. This sequence joins TRBV5-1 and TRBJ2-1; 13 nucleotides line up with TRBD2. Germline values: CDR1 SGHRS, CDR2 YFSETQ. V trimming: 0 bases; J trimming: 0 bases; junction bases outside the gene matches: 6. The CDR3 length is 19 residues.

CDR3 amino acids: CASSQEAGRNYGYTF. The CDR3 DNA follows: TGCGCCAGCAGCCAAGAAGCGGGGCGGAACTATGGCTACACCTTC. This sequence joins TRBV4-3 and TRBJ1-2, with D possibly TRBD1 on 5 matching bases. CDR3 size: 15 residues. Germline V gene data show CDR1 as LGHNA and CDR2 as YSLEER. Trimming stripped 0 bases from V and 2 bases from J, with 10 bases between.

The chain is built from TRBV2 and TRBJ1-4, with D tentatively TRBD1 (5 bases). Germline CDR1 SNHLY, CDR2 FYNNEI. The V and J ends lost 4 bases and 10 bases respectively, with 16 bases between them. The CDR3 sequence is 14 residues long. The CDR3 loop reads CASSGTLPGGKLFF. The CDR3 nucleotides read TGTGCCAGCAGTGGGACACTCCCAGGCGGAAAACTGTTTTTT.

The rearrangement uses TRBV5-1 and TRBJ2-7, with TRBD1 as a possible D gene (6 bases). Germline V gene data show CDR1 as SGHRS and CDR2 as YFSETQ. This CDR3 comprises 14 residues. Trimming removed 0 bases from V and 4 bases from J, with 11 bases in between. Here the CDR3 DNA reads TGCGCCAGCAGCTTGGAGACAGGTAATTACGAGCAGTACTTC. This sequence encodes CASSLETGNYEQYF.

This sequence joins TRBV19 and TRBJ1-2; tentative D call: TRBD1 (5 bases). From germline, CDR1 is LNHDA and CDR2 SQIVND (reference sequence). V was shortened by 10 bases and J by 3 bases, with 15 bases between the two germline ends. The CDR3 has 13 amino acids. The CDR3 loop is CATSSQGHYGYTF. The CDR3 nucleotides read TGTGCCACCTCATCCCAGGGTCACTATGGCTACACCTTC.

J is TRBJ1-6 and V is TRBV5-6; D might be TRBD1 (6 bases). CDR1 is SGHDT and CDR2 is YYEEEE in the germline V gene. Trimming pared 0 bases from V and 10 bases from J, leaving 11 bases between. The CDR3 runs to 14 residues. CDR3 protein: CASSLVAGESPLHF. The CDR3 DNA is TGTGCCAGCAGCTTGGTCGCAGGGGAGTCACCCCTCCACTTT. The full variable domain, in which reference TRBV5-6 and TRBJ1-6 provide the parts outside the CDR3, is DAGVTQSPTHLIKTRGQQVTLRCSPKSGHDTVSWYQQALGQGPQFIFQYYEEEERQRGNFPDRFSGHQFPNYSSELNVNALLLGDSALYLCASSLVAGESPLHFGNGTRLTVT.

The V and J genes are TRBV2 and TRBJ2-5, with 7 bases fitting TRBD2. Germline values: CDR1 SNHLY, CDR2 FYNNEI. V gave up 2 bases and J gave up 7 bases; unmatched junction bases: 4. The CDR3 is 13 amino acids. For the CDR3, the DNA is TGTGCCAGCAGTGAATTTGCTAGCGGGACCCAGTACTTC. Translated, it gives CASSEFASGTQYF.

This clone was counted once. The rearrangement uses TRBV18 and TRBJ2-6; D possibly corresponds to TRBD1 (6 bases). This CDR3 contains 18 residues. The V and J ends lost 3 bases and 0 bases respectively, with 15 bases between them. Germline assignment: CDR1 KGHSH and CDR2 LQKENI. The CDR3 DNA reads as TGTGCCAGCTCACCCAGTCGTGGACAGATCTCTGGGGCCAACGTCCTGACTTTC. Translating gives CASSPSRGQISGANVLTF. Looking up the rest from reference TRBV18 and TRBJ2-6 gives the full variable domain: NAGVMQNPRHLVRRRGQEARLRCSPMKGHSHVYWYRQLPEEGLKFMVYLQKENIIDESGMPKERFSAEFPKEGPSILRIQQVVRGDSAAYFCASSPSRGQISGANVLTFGAGSRLTVL.

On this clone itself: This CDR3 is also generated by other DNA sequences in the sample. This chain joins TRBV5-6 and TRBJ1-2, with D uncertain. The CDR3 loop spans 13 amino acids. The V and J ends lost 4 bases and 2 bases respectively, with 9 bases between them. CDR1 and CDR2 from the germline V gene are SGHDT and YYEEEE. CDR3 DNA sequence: TGTGCCAGCAGCCCCGGACGGAACTATGGCTACACCTTC. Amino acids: CASSPGRNYGYTF.

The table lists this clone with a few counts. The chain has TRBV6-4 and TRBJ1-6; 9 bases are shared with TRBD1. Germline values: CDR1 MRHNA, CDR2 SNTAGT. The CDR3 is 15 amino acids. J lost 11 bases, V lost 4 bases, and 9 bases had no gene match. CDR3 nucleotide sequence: TGTGCCAGCAGTGCAGATTACAGGGGGCGGACACCCCTCCACTTT. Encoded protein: CASSADYRGRTPLHF.

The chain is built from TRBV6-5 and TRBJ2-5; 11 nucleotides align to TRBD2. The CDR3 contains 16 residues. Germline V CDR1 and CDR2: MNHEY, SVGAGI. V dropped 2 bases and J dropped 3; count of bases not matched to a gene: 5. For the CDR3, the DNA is TGTGCCAGCAGTTACGGCCGACTAGCGGGAAAAGAGACCCAGTACTTC. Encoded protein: CASSYGRLAGKETQYF.

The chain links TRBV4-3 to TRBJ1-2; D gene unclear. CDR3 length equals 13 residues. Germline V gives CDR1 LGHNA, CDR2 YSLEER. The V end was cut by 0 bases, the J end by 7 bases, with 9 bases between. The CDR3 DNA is TGCGCCAGCAGCCAAGATCGGACGCTTGGCTACACCTTC. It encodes CASSQDRTLGYTF.

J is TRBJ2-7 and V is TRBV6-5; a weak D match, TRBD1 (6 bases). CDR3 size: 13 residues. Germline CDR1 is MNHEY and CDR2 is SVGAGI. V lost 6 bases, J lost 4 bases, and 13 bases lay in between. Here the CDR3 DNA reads TGTGCCAGCAGGGACGACAGGAGTTACGAGCAGTACTTC. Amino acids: CASRDDRSYEQYF.

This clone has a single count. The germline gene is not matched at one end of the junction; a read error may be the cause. CDR3 sequence (DNA): TGTGCTAGCAGCTTAACGGGGGGGAGTGAGCAGTACTTC. Its protein product is CASSLTGGSEQYF. The chain couples TRBV7-7 to TRBJ2-5; TRBD2 matches at 8 bases. Germline-derived CDR1 and CDR2 are SSHAT and FNYEAQ (reference sequence). This CDR3 comprises 13 residues.

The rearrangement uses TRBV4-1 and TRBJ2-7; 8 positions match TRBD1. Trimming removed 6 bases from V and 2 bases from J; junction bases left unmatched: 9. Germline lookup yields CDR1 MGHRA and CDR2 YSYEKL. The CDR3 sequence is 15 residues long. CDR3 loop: CASRQGAANTYEQYF. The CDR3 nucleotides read TGCGCCAGCAGGCAGGGGGCAGCAAACACCTACGAGCAGTACTTC.

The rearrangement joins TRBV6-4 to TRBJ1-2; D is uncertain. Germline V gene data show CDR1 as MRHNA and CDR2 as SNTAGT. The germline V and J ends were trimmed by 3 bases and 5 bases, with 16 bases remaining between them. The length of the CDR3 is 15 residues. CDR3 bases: TGTGCCAGCAGTGAATCGTACAGCTCCTTATATGGCTACACCTTC. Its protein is CASSESYSSLYGYTF.

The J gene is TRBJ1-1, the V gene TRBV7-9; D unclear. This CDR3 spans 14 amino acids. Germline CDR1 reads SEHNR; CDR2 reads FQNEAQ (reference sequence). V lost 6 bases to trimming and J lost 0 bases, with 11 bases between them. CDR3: CASSVDGMNTEAFF. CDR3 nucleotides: TGTGCCAGCAGTGTGGACGGCATGAACACTGAAGCTTTCTTT. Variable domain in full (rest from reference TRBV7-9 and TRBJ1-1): DTGVSQNPRHKITKRGQNVTFRCDPISEHNRLYWYRQTLGQGPEFLTYFQNEAQLEKSRLLSDRFSAERPKGSFSTLEIQRTEQGDSAMYLCASSVDGMNTEAFFGQGTRLTVV.

CDR3 sequence reads: CASSPYSTVSRTQYF. As DNA, the CDR3 is TGTGCCAGCAGTCCATACTCAACAGTGTCAAGGACCCAGTACTTC. The chain uses TRBV28 and TRBJ2-5; no reliable D call. CDR3 length: 15 residues. Trimming left V 5 bases short and J 7 bases short, with 20 bases between. Germline V CDR1 and CDR2: MDHEN, SYDVKM.

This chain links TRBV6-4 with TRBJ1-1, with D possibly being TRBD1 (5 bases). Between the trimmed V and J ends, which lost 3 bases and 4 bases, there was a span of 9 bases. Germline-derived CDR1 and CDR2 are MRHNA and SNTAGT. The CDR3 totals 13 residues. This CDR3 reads CASSEGEGTEAFF. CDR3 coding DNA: TGTGCCAGCAGTGAAGGGGAGGGCACTGAAGCTTTCTTT.

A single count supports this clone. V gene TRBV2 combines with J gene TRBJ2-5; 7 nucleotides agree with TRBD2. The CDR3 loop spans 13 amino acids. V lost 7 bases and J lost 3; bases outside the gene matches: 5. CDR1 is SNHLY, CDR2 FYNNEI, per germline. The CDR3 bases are TGTGCCAGCATGACCGGGGGGAAAGAGACCCAGTACTTC. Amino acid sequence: CASMTGGKETQYF.

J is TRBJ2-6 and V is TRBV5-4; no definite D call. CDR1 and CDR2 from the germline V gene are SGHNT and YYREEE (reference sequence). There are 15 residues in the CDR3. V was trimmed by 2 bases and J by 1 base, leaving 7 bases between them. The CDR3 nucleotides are TGTGCCAGCAGCTTTGGCCAGTCTGGGGCCAACGTCCTGACTTTC. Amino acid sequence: CASSFGQSGANVLTF.

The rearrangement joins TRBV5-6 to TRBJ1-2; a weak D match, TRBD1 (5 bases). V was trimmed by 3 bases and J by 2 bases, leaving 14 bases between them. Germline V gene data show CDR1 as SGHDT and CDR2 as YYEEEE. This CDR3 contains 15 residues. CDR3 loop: CASSSPFGHNYGYTF. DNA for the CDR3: TGTGCCAGCAGCTCACCTTTTGGACACAACTATGGCTACACCTTC.

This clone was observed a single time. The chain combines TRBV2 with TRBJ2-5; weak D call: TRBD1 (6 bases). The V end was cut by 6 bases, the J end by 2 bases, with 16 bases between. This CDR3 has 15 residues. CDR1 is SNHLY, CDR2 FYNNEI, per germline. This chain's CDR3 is CASRLDRSNQETQYF. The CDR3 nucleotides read TGTGCCAGCAGGCTAGACAGGAGTAATCAAGAGACCCAGTACTTC.

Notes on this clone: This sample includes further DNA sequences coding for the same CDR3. CDR3: CASSPTVSYEQYF. The CDR3 coding sequence is TGTGCCAGCTCACCAACAGTCTCCTACGAGCAGTACTTC. This sequence joins TRBV18 and TRBJ2-7; D is uncertain. The V and J ends lost 2 bases and 0 bases respectively, with 5 bases between them. The V gene's germline CDR1 is KGHSH and CDR2 LQKENI. The CDR3 totals 13 residues.

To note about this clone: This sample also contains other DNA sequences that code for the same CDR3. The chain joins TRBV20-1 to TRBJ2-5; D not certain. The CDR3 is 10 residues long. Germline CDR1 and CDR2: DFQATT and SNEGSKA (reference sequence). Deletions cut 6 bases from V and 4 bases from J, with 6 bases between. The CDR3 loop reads CSASVETQYF. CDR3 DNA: TGCAGTGCGTCGGTAGAGACCCAGTACTTC.

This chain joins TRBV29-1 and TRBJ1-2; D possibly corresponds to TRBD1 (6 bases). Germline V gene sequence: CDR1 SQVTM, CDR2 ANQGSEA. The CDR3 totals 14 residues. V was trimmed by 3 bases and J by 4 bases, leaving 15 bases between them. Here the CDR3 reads CSVERGGLGYGYTF. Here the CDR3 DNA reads TGCAGCGTTGAGAGGGGGGGTCTTGGCTATGGCTACACCTTC.

Here the CDR3 reads CASRARGGENSPLHF. The CDR3 region has the DNA TGTGCCAGCAGAGCTCGGGGAGGCGAGAATTCACCCCTCCACTTT. The chain employs TRBV7-6 and TRBJ1-6; no firm D call. The germline V gene has CDR1 SGHVS and CDR2 FNYEAQ. This CDR3 contains 15 residues. Between the trimmed V and J ends, which lost 6 bases and 7 bases, there was a span of 16 bases.

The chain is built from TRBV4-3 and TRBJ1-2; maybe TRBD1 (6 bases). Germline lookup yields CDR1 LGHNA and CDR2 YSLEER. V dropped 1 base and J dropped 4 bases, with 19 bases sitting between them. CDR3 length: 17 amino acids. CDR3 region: CASSQGGSGGSVYGYTF. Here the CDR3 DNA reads TGCGCCAGCAGCCAAGGGGGTAGCGGGGGCAGCGTCTATGGCTACACCTTC.